The 21 T cell receptor beta chains reported below all come from one sample, sequenced in a study of T cell repertoires in cytomegalovirus infection. TCRdb called the reads again in MiXCR, with one record for every CDR3 protein. The profile shows about 110,000 distinct CDR3 sequences, 10% of them singletons. No cognate antigen is known for these TCRs. Sample: PBMCs, sequenced either directly or after in vitro stimulation (not recorded which). Receptors originate from a human donor in good health (CMV status not recorded). Some clones in this sample may be carry-over from other donors' samples.

This clonotype was recorded many times. This chain uses TRBV7-2 with TRBJ1-1; D unresolved. The CDR3 covers 14 residues. Deletions cut 3 bases from V and 4 bases from J, with 12 bases between. CDR1 is SGHTA, CDR2 FQGNSA, per germline. The CDR3 nucleotides read TGTGCCAGCAGCTTTGCGGGGTTGTCCACTGAAGCTTTCTTT. The encoded protein is CASSFAGLSTEAFF.

This clonotype has only a few counts. The V gene is TRBV29-1, the J gene TRBJ2-4, with 10 bases aligning to TRBD2. Germline assignment: CDR1 SQVTM and CDR2 ANQGSEA. After removal of 4 bases from V and 4 bases from J, the junction contained 10 bases not matched to a gene. The CDR3 has 16 amino acids. CDR3 DNA sequence: TGCAGCGTTGGCCATCTAGCGGGAGTTTCAAAAAACATTCAGTACTTC. It is translated as CSVGHLAGVSKNIQYF. Variable domain in full (rest from reference TRBV29-1 and TRBJ2-4): SAVISQKPSRDICQRGTSLTIQCQVDSQVTMMFWYRQQPGQSLTLIATANQGSEATYESGFVIDKFPISRPNLTFSTLTVSNMSPEDSSIYLCSVGHLAGVSKNIQYFGAGTRLSVL.

This clonotype was picked up a small number of times. The chain combines TRBV11-2 with TRBJ2-7; perhaps TRBD2 as D (6 bases). V was pared by 3 bases and J by 2 bases, with 11 bases between. CDR3 size: 14 residues. CDR1 is SGHAT and CDR2 is FQNNGV in the germline V gene. The chain's CDR3 is CASSLGLTTYEQYV. DNA for the CDR3: TGTGCCAGCAGCTTGGGACTGACAACCTACGAGCAGTACGTC.

This clonotype was counted only a few times. The chain combines TRBV20-1 with TRBJ1-2; D may be TRBD1 (6 bases). Per the germline V gene, CDR1 is DFQATT and CDR2 is SNEGSKA (reference sequence). V shed 3 bases and J shed 4 bases, with 21 bases lying between them. This CDR3 spans 16 amino acids. CDR3 bases: TGCAGTGCTAGTGCGGGGTTTGACAGGCGGATCTATGGCTACACCTTC. It encodes CSASAGFDRRIYGYTF.

This clonotype was picked up many times. The V call is TRBV4-1, the J call TRBJ2-1; TRBD2 matches at 7 bases. V lost 10 bases, J lost 7 bases, and 16 bases stayed unmatched. CDR3 length: 15 residues. The V gene's germline CDR1 is MGHRA and CDR2 YSYEKL. In DNA, the CDR3 is TGCGCCACTACCTCCGTGGGAGGGCCTAAAAATGAGCAGTTCTTC. As protein: CATTSVGGPKNEQFF.

This clonotype was observed many times. This chain's CDR3 is CASSWGSTGAGANVLTF. CDR3 DNA: TGTGCCAGCAGCTGGGGATCGACAGGGGCTGGGGCCAACGTCCTGACTTTC. The gene calls are TRBV7-2 and TRBJ2-6, with 8 bases identical to TRBD1. This CDR3 is 17 amino acids long. Germline V gene sequence: CDR1 SGHTA, CDR2 FQGNSA. V lost 4 bases and J lost 2; bases outside the gene matches: 7.

This rearrangement joins TRBV19 to TRBJ1-4, with 9 bases lining up with TRBD1. Germline V lookup: CDR1 LNHDA, CDR2 SQIVND (reference sequence). The CDR3 totals 15 residues. With V trimmed by 4 bases and J by 10 bases, 10 bases remained unmatched. The CDR3 loop reads CASSRTGTGLRKLFF. The CDR3, as DNA: TGTGCCAGTAGTAGGACCGGGACAGGGCTTCGAAAACTGTTTTTT.

The CDR3 nucleotides read TGTGCCAGTAATCCTCGGGGGTTGGGGGAGACCCAGTACTTC. Protein product: CASNPRGLGETQYF. The chain combines TRBV19 with TRBJ2-5; D is perhaps TRBD2 (6 bases). Trimming pared 7 bases from V and 5 bases from J, leaving 17 bases between. Germline V CDR1 and CDR2: LNHDA, SQIVND (reference sequence). There are 14 residues in the CDR3.

The V and J genes are TRBV5-6 and TRBJ2-1; D possibly corresponds to TRBD2 (6 bases). The ends were cut back, 3 bases at V and 4 bases at J, with 14 bases in the middle. The CDR3 is 15 amino acids. CDR1 and CDR2 from the germline V gene are SGHDT and YYEEEE. The CDR3 nucleotides read TGTGCCAGCAGCTCCGCGGCGGGGAGATACAATGAGCAGTTCTTC. Amino acid sequence: CASSSAAGRYNEQFF.

This rearrangement joins TRBV7-6 to TRBJ2-3; D uncertain. The germline V gene has CDR1 SGHVS and CDR2 FNYEAQ. V lost 2 bases and J lost 5, with 8 bases in between. This CDR3 comprises 13 residues. DNA of the CDR3: TGTGCCAGCAGCTTATATGAGCGAGATACGCAGTATTTT. Protein product: CASSLYERDTQYF.

This clonotype was counted ten times or more. The chain has TRBV7-2 and TRBJ1-1; D is uncertain. V was clipped by 3 bases and J by 1 base, with 12 bases between them. This CDR3 spans 15 amino acids. CDR1 SGHTA and CDR2 FQGNSA come from the germline V gene. As DNA, the CDR3 is TGTGCCAGCAGCTTGGGGAGGGAGGGGAACACTGAAGCTTTCTTT. It codes for CASSLGREGNTEAFF.

This clonotype was recorded a few times. The genes are TRBV25-1 and TRBJ2-5; D is unresolved. The V and J ends lost 3 bases and 5 bases respectively, with 10 bases between them. CDR1 MGHDK and CDR2 SYGVNS come from the germline V gene. This CDR3 contains 13 residues. The CDR3 loop reads CASSEYRLETQYF. CDR3 coding DNA: TGTGCCAGCAGTGAGTACCGCCTGGAGACCCAGTACTTC.

This clonotype showed up many times. The rearrangement joins TRBV7-2 to TRBJ1-2, with 7 bases fitting TRBD1. CDR1 and CDR2 (germline): SGHTA, FQGNSA. The CDR3 totals 13 residues. Trimming took 5 bases from V and 8 from J; bases not matched to a gene: 8. The CDR3 sequence is CASSETPGGGYTF. The DNA of the CDR3 is TGTGCCAGCAGCGAAACCCCAGGGGGGGGCTACACCTTC.

The CDR3 DNA reads as TGTGCCAGCAGAAAGGACAAGGCGATGGAGACCCAGTACTTC. Its protein is CASRKDKAMETQYF. The genes are TRBV6-2 or TRBV6-3 and TRBJ2-5, with D possibly being TRBD1 (5 bases). Trimming left V 6 bases short and J 5 bases short, with 16 bases between. The CDR3 sequence is 14 residues long. Germline-derived CDR1 and CDR2 are MNHEY and SVGEGT.

V and J are TRBV7-2 and TRBJ1-2, with D possibly being TRBD1 (5 bases). Germline V lookup: CDR1 SGHTA, CDR2 FQGNSA. With 1 base removed from V and 8 bases from J, the gap between germline ends came to 11 bases. There are 13 residues in the CDR3. CDR3 in amino acids: CASSLVRGRGYTF. For the CDR3, the DNA is TGTGCCAGCAGCTTAGTACGGGGGAGGGGCTACACCTTC.

The table lists this clonotype with many counts. The V call is TRBV13, the J call TRBJ2-7; 8 nucleotides line up with TRBD2. Germline CDR1 is PRHDT and CDR2 is FYEKMQ (reference sequence). The CDR3 covers 14 residues. The ends lost 5 bases at V and 1 base at J; junction bases unmatched: 4. The CDR3 DNA reads as TGTGCCAGCAGCAATAGCGGGAATTCCTACGAGCAGTACTTC. This codes for CASSNSGNSYEQYF.

Concerning this clonotype itself: At one boundary the junction diverges from the germline segment, which might be a read error. This rearrangement joins TRBV11-2 to TRBJ2-4, with 9 bases aligning to TRBD1. CDR1 and CDR2 from the germline V gene are SGHAT and FQNNGV. CDR3 size: 21 residues. The CDR3: CASCLVAHRGQGKLAKNIQYF. The CDR3 nucleotides read TGTGCCAGCTGCTTAGTTGCCCACCGCGGACAGGGGAAACTAGCCAAAAACATTCAGTACTTC.

This clonotype was counted at least ten times. The chain combines TRBV25-1 with TRBJ1-4; 8 bases map to TRBD1. This CDR3 has 15 residues. Looked up from germline, CDR1 is MGHDK and CDR2 is SYGVNS. After removal of 2 bases from V and 7 bases from J, the junction contained 6 bases not matched to a gene. CDR3 DNA sequence: TGTGCCAGCAGTGAACCTAGACAGGGGAGTGAAAAACTGTTTTTT. Translated: CASSEPRQGSEKLFF. Full variable domain (missing parts from reference TRBV25-1 and TRBJ1-4): EADIYQTPRYLVIGTGKKITLECSQTMGHDKMYWYQQDPGMELHLIHYSYGVNSTEKGDLSSESTVSRIRTEHFPLTLESARPSHTSQYLCASSEPRQGSEKLFFGSGTQLSVL.

This clonotype showed up just a few times. The chain has TRBV4-1 and TRBJ1-1; D is possibly TRBD1 (5 bases). The CDR3 has 15 residues. Deletions cut 1 base from V and 6 bases from J, with 15 bases between. The germline CDR1 and CDR2 sequences are MGHRA and YSYEKL. The DNA for the CDR3 is TGCGCCAGCAGCCAAGGTTCAGGGTGGGGTTCTGAAGCTTTCTTT. This codes for CASSQGSGWGSEAFF.

This clonotype was seen many times. This chain uses TRBV7-9 with TRBJ1-2; D call uncertain. The V and J ends lost 3 bases and 2 bases respectively, with 13 bases between them. The CDR3 has 15 residues. CDR1 and CDR2 (germline): SEHNR, FQNEAQ (reference sequence). The CDR3 sequence is CASSFPLLQNYGYTF. The CDR3 DNA follows: TGTGCCAGCAGCTTCCCCCTACTCCAGAACTATGGCTACACCTTC. Combining the CDR3 with reference TRBV7-9 and TRBJ1-2 gives the whole variable domain DTGVSQNPRHKITKRGQNVTFRCDPISEHNRLYWYRQTLGQGPEFLTYFQNEAQLEKSRLLSDRFSAERPKGSFSTLEIQRTEQGDSAMYLCASSFPLLQNYGYTFGSGTRLTVV.

This clonotype came up many times. The V call is TRBV7-2, the J call TRBJ1-2, with TRBD1 matching 8 bases. In germline, CDR1 is SGHTA, CDR2 FQGNSA. There are 13 residues in the CDR3. V shed 2 bases and J 6 bases; nucleotides not matched to a gene: 2. The CDR3 sequence: CASSLRTGNGYTF. The CDR3 nucleotides read TGTGCCAGCAGCTTACGGACAGGGAATGGCTACACCTTC.